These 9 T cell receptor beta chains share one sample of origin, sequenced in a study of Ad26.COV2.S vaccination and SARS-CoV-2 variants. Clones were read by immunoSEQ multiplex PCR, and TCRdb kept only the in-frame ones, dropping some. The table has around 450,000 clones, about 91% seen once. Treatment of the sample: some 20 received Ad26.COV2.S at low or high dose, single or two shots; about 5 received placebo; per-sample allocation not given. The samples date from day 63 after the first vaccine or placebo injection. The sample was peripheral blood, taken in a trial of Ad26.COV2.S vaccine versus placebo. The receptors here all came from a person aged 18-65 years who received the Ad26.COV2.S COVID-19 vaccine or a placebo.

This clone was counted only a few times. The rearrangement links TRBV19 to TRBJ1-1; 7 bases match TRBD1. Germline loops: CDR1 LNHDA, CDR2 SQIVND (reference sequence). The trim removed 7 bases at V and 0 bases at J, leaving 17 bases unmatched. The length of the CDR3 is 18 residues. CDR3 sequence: CASTSVPFWGQMNTEAFF. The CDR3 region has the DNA TGTGCCAGTACTTCAGTTCCCTTCTGGGGACAGATGAACACTGAAGCTTTCTTT.

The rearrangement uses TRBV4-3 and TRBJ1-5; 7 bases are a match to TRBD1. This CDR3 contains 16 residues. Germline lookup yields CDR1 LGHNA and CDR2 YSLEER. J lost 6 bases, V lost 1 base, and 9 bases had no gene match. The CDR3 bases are TGCGCCAGCAGCCAAGCGACAGGGCGCGGGGGTCAGCCCCAGCATTTT. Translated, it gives CASSQATGRGGQPQHF.

The CDR3 DNA reads as TGTGCCAGCAGCTTGGACGTCACCTACGAGCAGTACTTC. Translated, it gives CASSLDVTYEQYF. The chain joins TRBV5-4 to TRBJ2-7; D is undetermined. The germline V gene has CDR1 SGHNT and CDR2 YYREEE (reference sequence). The CDR3 contains 13 residues. V lost 0 bases and J lost 2, with 6 bases in between.

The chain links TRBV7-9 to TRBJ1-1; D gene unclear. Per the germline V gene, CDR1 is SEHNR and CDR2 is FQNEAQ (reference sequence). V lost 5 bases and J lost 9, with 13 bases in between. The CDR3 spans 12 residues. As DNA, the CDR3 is TGTGCCAGCAGCCCAGGTCAGGAGAAAGCTTTCTTT. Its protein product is CASSPGQEKAFF.

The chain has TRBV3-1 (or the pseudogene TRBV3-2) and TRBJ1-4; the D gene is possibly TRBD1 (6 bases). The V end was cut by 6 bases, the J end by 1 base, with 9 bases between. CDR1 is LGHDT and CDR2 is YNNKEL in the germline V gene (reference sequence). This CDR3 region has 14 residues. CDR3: CASRRGRTNEKLFF. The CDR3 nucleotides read TGTGCCAGCAGACGGGGGCGAACTAATGAAAAACTGTTTTTT.

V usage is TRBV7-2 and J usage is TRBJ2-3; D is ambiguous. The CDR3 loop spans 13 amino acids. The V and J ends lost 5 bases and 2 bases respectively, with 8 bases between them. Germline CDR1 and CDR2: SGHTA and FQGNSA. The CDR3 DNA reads TGTGCCAGCAGCGTGTACTACACAGATACGCAGTATTTT. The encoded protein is CASSVYYTDTQYF.

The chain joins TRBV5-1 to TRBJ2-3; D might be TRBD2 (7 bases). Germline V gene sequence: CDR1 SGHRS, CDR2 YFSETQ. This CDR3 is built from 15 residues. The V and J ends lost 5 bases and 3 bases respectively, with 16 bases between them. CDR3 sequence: CASRQGGERTDTQYF. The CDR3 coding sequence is TGCGCCAGCAGGCAAGGGGGGGAGAGGACAGATACGCAGTATTTT.

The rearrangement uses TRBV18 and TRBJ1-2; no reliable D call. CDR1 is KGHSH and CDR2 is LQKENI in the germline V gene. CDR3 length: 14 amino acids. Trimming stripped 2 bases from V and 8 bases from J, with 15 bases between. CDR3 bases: TGTGCCAGCTCACCATTAGCGGACCCTTCCGGCTACACCTTC. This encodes CASSPLADPSGYTF. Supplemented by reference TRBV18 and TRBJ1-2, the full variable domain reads NAGVMQNPRHLVRRRGQEARLRCSPMKGHSHVYWYRQLPEEGLKFMVYLQKENIIDESGMPKERFSAEFPKEGPSILRIQQVVRGDSAAYFCASSPLADPSGYTFGSGTRLTVV.

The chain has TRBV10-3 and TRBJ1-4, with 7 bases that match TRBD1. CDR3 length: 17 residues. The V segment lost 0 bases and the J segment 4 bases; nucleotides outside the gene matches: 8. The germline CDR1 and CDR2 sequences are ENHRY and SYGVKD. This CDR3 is CAISESRGTEFNEKLFF. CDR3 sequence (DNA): TGTGCCATCAGTGAGTCTCGGGGGACAGAGTTTAATGAAAAACTGTTTTTT.